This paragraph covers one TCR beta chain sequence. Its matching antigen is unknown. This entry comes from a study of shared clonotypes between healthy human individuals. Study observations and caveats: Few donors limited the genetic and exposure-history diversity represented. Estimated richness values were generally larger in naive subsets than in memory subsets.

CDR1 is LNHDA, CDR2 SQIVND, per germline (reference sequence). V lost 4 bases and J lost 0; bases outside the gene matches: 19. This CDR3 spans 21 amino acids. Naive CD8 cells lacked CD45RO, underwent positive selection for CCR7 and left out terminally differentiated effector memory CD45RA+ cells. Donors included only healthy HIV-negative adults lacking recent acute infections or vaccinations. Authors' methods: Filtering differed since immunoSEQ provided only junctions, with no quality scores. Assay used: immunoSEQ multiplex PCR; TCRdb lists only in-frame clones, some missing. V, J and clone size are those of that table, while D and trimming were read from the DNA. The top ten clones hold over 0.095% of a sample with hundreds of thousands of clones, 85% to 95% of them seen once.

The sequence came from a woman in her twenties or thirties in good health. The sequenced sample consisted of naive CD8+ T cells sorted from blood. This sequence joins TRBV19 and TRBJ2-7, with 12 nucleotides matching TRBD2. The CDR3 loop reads CASSRWVSGGETSGSSYEQYF. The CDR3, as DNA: TGTGCCAGTAGTAGATGGGTCTCGGGGGGCGAGACTAGCGGGAGCTCCTACGAGCAGTACTTC.